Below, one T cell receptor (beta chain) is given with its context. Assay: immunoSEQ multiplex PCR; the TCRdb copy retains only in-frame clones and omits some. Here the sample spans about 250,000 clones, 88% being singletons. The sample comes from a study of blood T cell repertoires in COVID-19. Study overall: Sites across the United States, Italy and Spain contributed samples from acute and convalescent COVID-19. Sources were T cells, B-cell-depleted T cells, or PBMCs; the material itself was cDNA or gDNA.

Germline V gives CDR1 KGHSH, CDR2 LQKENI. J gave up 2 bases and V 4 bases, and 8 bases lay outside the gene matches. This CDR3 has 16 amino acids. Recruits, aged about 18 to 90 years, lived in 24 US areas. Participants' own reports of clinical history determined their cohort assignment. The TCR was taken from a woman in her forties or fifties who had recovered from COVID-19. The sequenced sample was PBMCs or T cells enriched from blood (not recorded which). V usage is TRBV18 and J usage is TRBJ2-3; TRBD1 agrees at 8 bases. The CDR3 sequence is CASSRLGQEPTDTQYF. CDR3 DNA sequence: TGTGCCAGCTCACGATTGGGACAGGAGCCCACAGATACGCAGTATTTT.